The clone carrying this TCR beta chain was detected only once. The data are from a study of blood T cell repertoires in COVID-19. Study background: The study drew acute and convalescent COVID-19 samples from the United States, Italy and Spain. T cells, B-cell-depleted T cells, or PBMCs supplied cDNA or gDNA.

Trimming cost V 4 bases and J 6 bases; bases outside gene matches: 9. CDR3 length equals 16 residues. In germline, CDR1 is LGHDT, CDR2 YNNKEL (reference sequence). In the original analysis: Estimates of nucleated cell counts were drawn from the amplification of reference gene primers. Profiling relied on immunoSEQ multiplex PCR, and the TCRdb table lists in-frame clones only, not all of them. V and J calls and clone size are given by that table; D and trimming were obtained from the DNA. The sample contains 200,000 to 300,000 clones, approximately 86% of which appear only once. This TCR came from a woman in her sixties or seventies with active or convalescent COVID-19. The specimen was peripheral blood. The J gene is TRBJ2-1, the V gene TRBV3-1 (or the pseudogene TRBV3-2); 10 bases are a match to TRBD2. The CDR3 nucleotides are TGTGCCAGCAGCCTCGGCGGGCTAGCGGGGGCCAATGAGCAGTTCTTC. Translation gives CASSLGGLAGANEQFF.